A selection of T cell receptor beta chains follows, all from one sample in a study of response to subunit inactivated influenza vaccine. Via MiXCR, TCRdb re-called the RT-PCR reads, giving one row per CDR3 protein. The sample lists hundreds of thousands of distinct CDR3 sequences, 6% to 9% seen once, with approximately 13% in the top ten. The material was PBMCs from blood, obtained about 24 months after vaccination. These receptors originate from a man between 50 and 75 years old who received an inactivated influenza vaccine. Each CDR3 is given with its conserved first and last residue. A D gene is named only where the DNA matches it firmly. The size entry is marked missing in some rows and otherwise reads once, few, many or a size class.

d_gene: .; v_gene: TRBV20-1; abundance: .; j_gene: TRBJ1-5; CDR3aa: CSARGGGGGQPQHF; CDR3nt: TGCAGTGCCCGGGGGGGTGGCGGAGGCCAGCCCCAGCATTTT
d_gene: .; v_gene: TRBV3-1; abundance: .; j_gene: TRBJ1-1; CDR3aa: CASSHLTNTEAFF; CDR3nt: TGTGCCAGCAGCCATCTAACGAACACTGAAGCTTTCTTT
d_gene: TRBD2; v_gene: TRBV28; abundance: few; j_gene: TRBJ2-2; CDR3aa: CAIQLAVHTGELFF; CDR3nt: TGTGCCATCCAGCTAGCGGTACACACCGGGGAGCTGTTTTTT
d_gene: .; v_gene: TRBV7-7; abundance: many; j_gene: TRBJ2-2; CDR3aa: CASSRDNPGELFF; CDR3nt: TGTGCTAGCAGCAGGGACAATCCCGGGGAGCTGTTTTTT
d_gene: TRBD1; v_gene: TRBV20-1; abundance: .; j_gene: TRBJ2-1; CDR3aa: CSARDGTGANEQFF; CDR3nt: TGCAGTGCTAGAGATGGGACAGGGGCCAATGAGCAGTTCTTC
d_gene: TRBD1; v_gene: TRBV9; abundance: few; j_gene: TRBJ1-1; CDR3aa: CASSVATGVTEAFF; CDR3nt: TGTGCCAGCAGCGTAGCTACAGGGGTTACTGAAGCTTTCTTT
d_gene: .; v_gene: TRBV15; abundance: few; j_gene: TRBJ2-7; CDR3aa: CATSRDFNHEQYF; CDR3nt: TGTGCCACCAGCAGAGATTTTAACCACGAGCAGTACTTC
d_gene: TRBD1; v_gene: TRBV20-1; abundance: few; j_gene: TRBJ2-7; CDR3aa: CSAIPDRGLAYEQYF; CDR3nt: TGCAGTGCTATTCCGGACAGGGGGCTAGCCTACGAGCAGTACTTC
d_gene: TRBD2; v_gene: TRBV29-1; abundance: .; j_gene: TRBJ2-2; CDR3aa: CSVEAGGPSGELFF; CDR3nt: TGCAGCGTTGAAGCGGGAGGGCCGTCCGGGGAGCTGTTTTTT
d_gene: TRBD1; v_gene: TRBV15; abundance: few; j_gene: TRBJ2-4; CDR3aa: CATSRDGTGGFQYF; CDR3nt: TGTGCCACCAGCAGAGATGGGACAGGTGGATTCCAGTACTTC
d_gene: .; v_gene: TRBV29-1; abundance: few; j_gene: TRBJ2-5; CDR3aa: CSVDVFSQRETQYF; CDR3nt: TGCAGCGTTGATGTGTTCTCCCAGAGAGAGACCCAGTACTTC
d_gene: TRBD2; v_gene: TRBV7-2; abundance: few; j_gene: TRBJ2-1; CDR3aa: CASTYTGTSSYNEQFF; CDR3nt: TGTGCCAGCACCTATACCGGGACTAGCTCCTACAATGAGCAGTTCTTC
d_gene: TRBD2; v_gene: TRBV7-6; abundance: many; j_gene: TRBJ2-7; CDR3aa: CASSYKQEAGDPVEQYF; CDR3nt: TGTGCCAGCAGCTACAAGCAGGAGGCGGGGGATCCGGTAGAGCAGTACTTC
d_gene: .; v_gene: TRBV5-1; abundance: .; j_gene: TRBJ2-7; CDR3aa: CASSLEPSDTQGSYEQYF; CDR3nt: TGCGCCAGCAGCTTGGAGCCCTCGGATACCCAGGGGTCCTACGAGCAGTACTTC
d_gene: .; v_gene: TRBV2; abundance: few; j_gene: TRBJ1-1; CDR3aa: CASSENPLMNTEAFF; CDR3nt: TGTGCCAGCAGTGAAAACCCCCTCATGAACACTGAAGCTTTCTTT
d_gene: .; v_gene: TRBV7-9; abundance: .; j_gene: TRBJ1-1; CDR3aa: CASSPEMGDTEAFF; CDR3nt: TGTGCCAGCAGCCCAGAAATGGGGGACACTGAAGCTTTCTTT
d_gene: TRBD1; v_gene: TRBV5-1; abundance: few; j_gene: TRBJ1-1; CDR3aa: CASIPLPGGNTEAFF; CDR3nt: TGCGCCAGCATCCCCCTCCCAGGGGGGAACACTGAAGCTTTCTTT
d_gene: .; v_gene: TRBV7-6; abundance: many; j_gene: TRBJ2-7; CDR3aa: CASSLRQESAEQYF; CDR3nt: TGTGCCAGCAGCTTACGCCAAGAATCCGCCGAGCAGTACTTC
d_gene: TRBD1; v_gene: TRBV20-1; abundance: few; j_gene: TRBJ1-1; CDR3aa: CSARDTGTGMRAFF; CDR3nt: TGCAGTGCTAGAGATACCGGGACAGGGATGAGGGCTTTCTTT
d_gene: .; v_gene: TRBV12-3/TRBV12-4; abundance: .; j_gene: TRBJ1-1; CDR3aa: CASSRGNMNTEAFF; CDR3nt: TGTGCCAGTAGTCGGGGGAACATGAACACTGAAGCTTTCTTT
d_gene: .; v_gene: TRBV12-3/TRBV12-4; abundance: few; j_gene: TRBJ2-3; CDR3aa: CASRAGPHTDTQYF; CDR3nt: TGTGCCAGCCGAGCAGGGCCACACACAGATACGCAGTATTTT
d_gene: TRBD1; v_gene: TRBV15; abundance: many; j_gene: TRBJ2-5; CDR3aa: CATSRSDRAQETQYF; CDR3nt: TGTGCCACCAGCAGAAGCGACAGGGCCCAAGAGACCCAGTACTTC
d_gene: .; v_gene: TRBV7-3; abundance: many; j_gene: TRBJ2-3; CDR3aa: CASSSRGGADTQYF; CDR3nt: TGTGCCAGCAGTTCCAGGGGAGGCGCAGATACGCAGTATTTT
d_gene: .; v_gene: TRBV20-1; abundance: few; j_gene: TRBJ2-5; CDR3aa: CSARKLGTQYF; CDR3nt: TGCAGTGCTAGAAAGCTAGGGACCCAGTACTTC
d_gene: TRBD2; v_gene: TRBV6-1; abundance: many; j_gene: TRBJ2-3; CDR3aa: CASSRTSVPDTDTQYF; CDR3nt: TGTGCCAGCAGTCGAACTAGCGTCCCTGACACAGATACGCAGTATTTT
d_gene: .; v_gene: TRBV28; abundance: few; j_gene: TRBJ1-4; CDR3aa: CASSNEKLFF; CDR3nt: TGTGCCAGCAGTAATGAAAAACTGTTTTTT
d_gene: .; v_gene: TRBV14; abundance: .; j_gene: TRBJ1-1; CDR3aa: CASSQDGSVYTEAFF; CDR3nt: TGTGCCAGCAGCCAAGATGGGTCTGTCTACACTGAAGCTTTCTTT
d_gene: .; v_gene: TRBV6-2/TRBV6-3; abundance: .; j_gene: TRBJ1-2; CDR3aa: CASSFDGTNYGYTF; CDR3nt: TGTGCCAGCAGTTTCGACGGTACTAACTATGGCTACACCTTC
d_gene: .; v_gene: TRBV4-1; abundance: .; j_gene: TRBJ2-3; CDR3aa: CASSHSDPGTLTDTQYF; CDR3nt: TGCGCCAGCAGCCATTCGGATCCGGGAACACTCACAGATACGCAGTATTTT
d_gene: TRBD1; v_gene: TRBV11-3; abundance: few; j_gene: TRBJ2-1; CDR3aa: CASSQDGTGNEQFF; CDR3nt: TGTGCCAGCAGCCAAGACGGGACAGGGAATGAGCAGTTCTTC
d_gene: .; v_gene: TRBV20-1; abundance: many; j_gene: TRBJ2-1; CDR3aa: CSAQDPLRYNEQFF; CDR3nt: TGCAGTGCTCAAGATCCCCTAAGATACAATGAGCAGTTCTTC
d_gene: TRBD1; v_gene: TRBV12-3/TRBV12-4; abundance: .; j_gene: TRBJ1-5; CDR3aa: CASSLTGSSQPQHF; CDR3nt: TGTGCCAGCAGTCTGACAGGGTCGAGTCAGCCCCAGCATTTT
d_gene: .; v_gene: TRBV20-1; abundance: few; j_gene: TRBJ1-5; CDR3aa: CSARDRRRNHQPQHF; CDR3nt: TGCAGTGCTAGAGATCGCAGACGTAATCATCAGCCCCAGCATTTT
d_gene: .; v_gene: TRBV2; abundance: many; j_gene: TRBJ1-2; CDR3aa: CASSDSGANGYTF; CDR3nt: TGTGCCAGCAGTGATTCGGGGGCCAATGGCTACACCTTC
d_gene: TRBD1; v_gene: TRBV29-1; abundance: many; j_gene: TRBJ1-2; CDR3aa: CSVGETGKLEGGYTF; CDR3nt: TGCAGCGTTGGGGAGACAGGGAAACTAGAGGGTGGCTACACCTTC
d_gene: .; v_gene: TRBV19; abundance: .; j_gene: TRBJ2-5; CDR3aa: CASSTREGTQYF; CDR3nt: TGTGCCAGTAGTACCCGCGAGGGAACCCAGTACTTC
d_gene: .; v_gene: TRBV12-3/TRBV12-4; abundance: .; j_gene: TRBJ2-7; CDR3aa: CASSLAGFLEQYF; CDR3nt: TGTGCCAGCAGTTTGGCCGGGTTTCTCGAGCAGTACTTC
d_gene: TRBD1; v_gene: TRBV4-1; abundance: many; j_gene: TRBJ2-1; CDR3aa: CASSQSDRVYEKFF; CDR3nt: TGCGCCAGCAGCCAATCCGACAGGGTATATGAGAAGTTCTTC
d_gene: .; v_gene: TRBV20-1; abundance: .; j_gene: TRBJ1-2; CDR3aa: CSARGTTEANYGYTF; CDR3nt: TGCAGTGCTAGAGGTACGACTGAGGCTAACTATGGCTACACCTTC
d_gene: TRBD2; v_gene: TRBV5-1; abundance: few; j_gene: TRBJ2-3; CDR3aa: CASSPTLLAGGDTQYF; CDR3nt: TGCGCCAGCAGCCCCACGTTACTAGCGGGAGGAGATACGCAGTATTTT
d_gene: TRBD2; v_gene: TRBV12-3/TRBV12-4; abundance: few; j_gene: TRBJ2-3; CDR3aa: CASTPGLAGVDTQYF; CDR3nt: TGTGCCAGCACCCCGGGACTAGCGGGGGTAGATACGCAGTATTTT
d_gene: .; v_gene: TRBV2; abundance: many; j_gene: TRBJ2-5; CDR3aa: CASSEASSGETQYF; CDR3nt: TGTGCCAGCAGTGAAGCGAGTAGCGGAGAGACCCAGTACTTC
d_gene: .; v_gene: TRBV6-2/TRBV6-3; abundance: few; j_gene: TRBJ2-1; CDR3aa: CASSRPTRHEQFF; CDR3nt: TGTGCCAGCAGTCGGCCTACTAGACATGAGCAGTTCTTC
d_gene: .; v_gene: TRBV2; abundance: many; j_gene: TRBJ1-4; CDR3aa: CASLGESRGLSTNEKLFF; CDR3nt: TGTGCCAGCTTAGGGGAAAGCAGGGGACTCTCAACTAATGAAAAACTGTTTTTT
d_gene: .; v_gene: TRBV11-2; abundance: few; j_gene: TRBJ2-1; CDR3aa: CASSRQAFAPNYNEQFF; CDR3nt: TGTGCCAGCAGCAGACAGGCCTTCGCCCCCAACTACAATGAGCAGTTCTTC
d_gene: TRBD1; v_gene: TRBV12-3/TRBV12-4; abundance: .; j_gene: TRBJ2-2; CDR3aa: CASSRGQGAYDTGELFF; CDR3nt: TGTGCCAGCAGCCGGGGACAGGGGGCGTACGACACCGGGGAGCTGTTTTTT
d_gene: TRBD1; v_gene: TRBV20-1; abundance: .; j_gene: TRBJ1-1; CDR3aa: CSAARGRDTEAFF; CDR3nt: TGCAGTGCTGCCAGGGGGCGTGACACTGAAGCTTTCTTT
d_gene: TRBD2; v_gene: TRBV28; abundance: few; j_gene: TRBJ2-3; CDR3aa: CASSLYGGADTQYF; CDR3nt: TGTGCCAGCAGTTTATACGGGGGGGCAGATACGCAGTATTTT
d_gene: .; v_gene: TRBV20-1; abundance: .; j_gene: TRBJ2-4; CDR3aa: CSAATGLLAKNIQYF; CDR3nt: TGCAGTGCTGCTACAGGACTTCTAGCCAAAAACATTCAGTACTTC
d_gene: TRBD2; v_gene: TRBV27; abundance: many; j_gene: TRBJ2-2; CDR3aa: CASSRAGDTGELFF; CDR3nt: TGTGCCAGCAGTCGAGCGGGGGACACCGGGGAGCTGTTTTTT